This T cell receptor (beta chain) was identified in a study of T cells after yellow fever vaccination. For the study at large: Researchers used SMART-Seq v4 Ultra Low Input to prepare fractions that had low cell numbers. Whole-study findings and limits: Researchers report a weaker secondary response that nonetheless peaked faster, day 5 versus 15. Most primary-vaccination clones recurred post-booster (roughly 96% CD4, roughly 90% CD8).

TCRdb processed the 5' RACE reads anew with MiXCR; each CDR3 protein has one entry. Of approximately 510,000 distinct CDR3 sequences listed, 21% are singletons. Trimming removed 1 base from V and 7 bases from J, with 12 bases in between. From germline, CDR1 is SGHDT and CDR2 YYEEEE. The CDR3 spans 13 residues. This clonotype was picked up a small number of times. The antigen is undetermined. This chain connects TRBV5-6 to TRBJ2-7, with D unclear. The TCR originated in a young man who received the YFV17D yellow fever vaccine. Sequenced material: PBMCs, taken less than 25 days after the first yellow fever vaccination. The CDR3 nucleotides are TGTGCCAGCAGCTTGCGACAAGCGCAAGAGCAGTACTTC. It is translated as CASSLRQAQEQYF.